These 8 T cell receptor beta chains originate from one sample sequenced in a study of cytomegalovirus exposure and HLA in healthy donors. The PCR ran on 60 Vbeta and 13 Jbeta primers. Measured with immunoSEQ multiplex PCR; TCRdb has only the in-frame clones, and not every one. Among around 200,000 clones listed, approximately 79% were seen once. Sample: PBMCs. The receptors were sampled from a man in his fifties or sixties in good health and CMV-seronegative.

V usage is TRBV9 and J usage is TRBJ2-1, with no clear D. V was pared by 0 bases and J by 3 bases, with 13 bases between. Germline values: CDR1 SGDLS, CDR2 YYNGEE. The CDR3 loop spans 16 amino acids. CDR3 protein: CASSVAPNSYYNEQFF. The CDR3 nucleotides are TGTGCCAGCAGCGTAGCTCCTAACTCTTACTACAATGAGCAGTTCTTC. Variable domain in full (rest from reference TRBV9 and TRBJ2-1): DSGVTQTPKHLITATGQRVTLRCSPRSGDLSVYWYQQSLDQGLQFLIQYYNGEERAKGNILERFSAQQFPDLHSELNLSSLELGDSALYFCASSVAPNSYYNEQFFGPGTRLTVL.

CDR3: CASSYGTRNTEAFF. The CDR3 DNA reads as TGTGCCAGCAGTTATGGGACAAGGAACACTGAAGCTTTCTTT. The chain has TRBV6-5 and TRBJ1-1, with D possibly being TRBD1 (6 bases). With 3 bases removed from V and 1 base from J, the gap between germline ends came to 9 bases. Germline loops: CDR1 MNHEY, CDR2 SVGAGI. The CDR3 loop spans 14 amino acids.

The chain has TRBV19 and TRBJ1-2, with D uncertain. Per germline, CDR1 LNHDA and CDR2 SQIVND (reference sequence). V lost 3 bases to trimming and J lost 2 bases, with 13 bases between them. This CDR3 comprises 15 residues. The CDR3 spells CASSISSGNNYGYTF. The CDR3 DNA reads TGTGCCAGTAGTATCAGCTCGGGAAACAACTATGGCTACACCTTC.

The chain employs TRBV27 and TRBJ2-7; 10 positions agree with TRBD2. V shed 9 bases, J shed 5 bases, and the junction held 7 bases outside the gene matches. Germline V lookup: CDR1 MNHEY, CDR2 SMNVEV (reference sequence). The CDR3 is 13 residues long. Here the CDR3 DNA reads TGTGCCAGTTCGAGGCTAGCGGGAGACGAGCAGTACTTC. Its translation is CASSRLAGDEQYF.

The chain has TRBV5-1 and TRBJ1-2, with 7 nucleotides matching TRBD1. Germline CDR1 is SGHRS and CDR2 is YFSETQ. The V segment lost 2 bases and the J segment 3 bases; nucleotides outside the gene matches: 7. CDR3 length equals 15 residues. CDR3 DNA: TGCGCCAGCAGCTTACGACAGGGAGGCGACTATGGCTACACCTTC. Translating it yields CASSLRQGGDYGYTF.

This chain connects TRBV28 to TRBJ2-1, with TRBD2 identical over 8 bases. The CDR3 runs to 15 residues. The ends lost 6 bases at V and 2 bases at J; junction bases unmatched: 6. Germline loops: CDR1 MDHEN, CDR2 SYDVKM. CDR3 DNA: TGTGCCAGCAGCCTGACTAGCGATACCTACAATGAGCAGTTCTTC. This translates into CASSLTSDTYNEQFF.

This clone was counted between two and nine times. This specimen includes other DNA sequences encoding the same CDR3. The V call is TRBV10-3, the J call TRBJ1-2; D uncertain. This CDR3 region has 15 residues. The germline V gene has CDR1 ENHRY and CDR2 SYGVKD. Trimming cost V 0 bases and J 4 bases, with 12 bases left between them. This CDR3 is CAISESPGYSYGYTF. DNA of the CDR3: TGTGCCATCAGTGAGTCTCCGGGGTATTCCTATGGCTACACCTTC.

This clone was counted a few times. The genes are TRBV10-1 and TRBJ2-7; D gene uncertain. V was pared by 0 bases and J by 2 bases, with 8 bases between. This CDR3 region has 14 residues. Germline CDR1 is WNHNN and CDR2 is SYGVQD (reference sequence). The CDR3 loop reads CASSESGSPYEQYF. CDR3 in DNA: TGCGCCAGCAGTGAGTCGGGCAGCCCCTACGAGCAGTACTTC.